The entry that follows covers one T cell receptor (beta chain) sequence. This entry is derived from a study of shared clonotypes between healthy human individuals. Each cell subset's genomic DNA was divided evenly among several immunoSEQ plates. Some 29,000 T cell genomes (around 0.2 ug DNA) went into each sorted-subset replicate. Produced via immunoSEQ multiplex PCR; TCRdb's table is partial and in-frame only. The sample has some 2,100,000 clones; nearly 97% are singletons. The CDR3 covers 17 residues. Germline V CDR1 and CDR2: MRHNA, SNTAGT. Trimming took 2 bases from V and 3 from J; bases not matched to a gene: 11.

Source material: naive CD4+ T cells sorted from blood. As for subset: CD45RA+ positively selected. This sequence joins TRBV6-4 and TRBJ2-7, with 9 positions matching TRBD1. This sequence originates from a young man in good health. Written as DNA, the CDR3 is TGTGCCAGCAGTGACCCTGTTTATCGACAGGGGGGCTACGAGCAGTACTTC. Translating it yields CASSDPVYRQGGYEQYF.